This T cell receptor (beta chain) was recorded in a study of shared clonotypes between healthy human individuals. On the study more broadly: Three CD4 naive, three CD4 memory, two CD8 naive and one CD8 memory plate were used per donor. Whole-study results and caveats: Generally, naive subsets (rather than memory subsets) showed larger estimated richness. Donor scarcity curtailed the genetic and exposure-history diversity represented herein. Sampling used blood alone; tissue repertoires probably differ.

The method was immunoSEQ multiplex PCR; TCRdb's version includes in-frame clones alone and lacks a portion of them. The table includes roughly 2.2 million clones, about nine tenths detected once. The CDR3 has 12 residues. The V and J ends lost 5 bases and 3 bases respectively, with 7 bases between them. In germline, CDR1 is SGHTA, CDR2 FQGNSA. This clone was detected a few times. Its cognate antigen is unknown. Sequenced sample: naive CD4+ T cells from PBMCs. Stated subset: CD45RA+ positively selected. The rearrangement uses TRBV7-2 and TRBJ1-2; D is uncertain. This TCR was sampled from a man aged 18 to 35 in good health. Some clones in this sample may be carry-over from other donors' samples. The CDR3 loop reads CASSTLDYGYTF. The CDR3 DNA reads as TGTGCCAGCAGCACCCTGGACTATGGCTACACCTTC. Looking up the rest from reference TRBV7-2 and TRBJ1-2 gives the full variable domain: GAGVSQSPSNKVTEKGKDVELRCDPISGHTALYWYRQSLGQGLEFLIYFQGNSAPDKSGLPSDRFSAERTGGSVSTLTIQRTQQEDSAVYLCASSTLDYGYTFGSGTRLTVV.